The T cell receptor beta chain under discussion was sequenced for a study of T cells in Graves' hyperthyroidism and ophthalmopathy. Across the whole study: Peripheral blood was taken when the disease was first diagnosed, before any treatment began. Overall study results and limits: Ophthalmopathy was identified by the model a median roughly 6.5 months ahead of onset. Most clonotypes expanded in the thyroid (above 0.001) were also present in blood.

Turning to this clonotype: Its antigen is still unknown.

It was RNA transcripts that yielded the amplified TCR beta CDR3 regions. The primer set for the first-round RT-PCR of the TCR CDR3 was HTBI. TCRdb reprocessed the multiplex PCR reads via MiXCR and lists one record per CDR3 protein. Of 600,000 or so distinct CDR3 sequences in the sample, more than 13% were seen once. V was pared by 8 bases and J by 3 bases, with 13 bases of the junction left unmatched. From germline, CDR1 is DFQATT and CDR2 SNEGSKA (reference sequence). The CDR3 is made up of 15 amino acids. Patients having uncontrolled infection, another autoimmune disease, pregnancy or lactation were not included.

This receptor was taken from a woman under 30 with Graves' ophthalmopathy. The chain links TRBV20-1 to TRBJ2-1; 7 bases align to TRBD2. The material sequenced was blood. The DNA of the CDR3 is TGCAGTTCCCACCAAGCGGGACGGTTCTACAATGAGCAGTTCTTC. This sequence encodes CSSHQAGRFYNEQFF.